One sample yielded the 4 T cell receptor beta chains listed below, sequenced in a study of regulatory and conventional T cells in RAG deficiency. Assay used: immunoSEQ multiplex PCR; TCRdb lists only in-frame clones, some missing. The repertoire holds approximately 7,000 clones, with approximately 82% as singletons. This sample was also put to use in a study of regulatory T cells. That work contributes: The PCR used 52 TRBV and 13 TRBJ primers.

Sequenced input: CD8+ T cells sorted from blood. The receptors derive from a human donor in good health.

The gene calls are TRBV29-1 and TRBJ1-4, with 9 bases fitting TRBD1. The J segment lost 3 bases and the V segment lost 3 bases, leaving 11 bases of the junction unmatched. Germline CDR1 reads SQVTM; CDR2 reads ANQGSEA. CDR3 length: 17 residues. CDR3 DNA sequence: TGCAGCGTTGACCCTGACATACAGGGGGCCGCTAATGAAAAACTGTTTTTT. Amino acid sequence: CSVDPDIQGAANEKLFF.

This sequence joins TRBV10-3 and TRBJ1-1; weak D call: TRBD1 (5 bases). CDR3 length equals 15 residues. The V end lost 0 bases, the J end lost 0 bases, and 8 bases lay between the germline ends. Germline values: CDR1 ENHRY, CDR2 SYGVKD. CDR3 sequence reads: CAISESGGMNTEAFF. Here the CDR3 DNA reads TGTGCCATCAGTGAGTCGGGGGGGATGAACACTGAAGCTTTCTTT.

The rearrangement joins TRBV2 to TRBJ1-5; no clear D. V was pared by 3 bases and J by 2 bases, with 14 bases between. This CDR3 contains 16 residues. The germline V gene encodes CDR1 SNHLY and CDR2 FYNNEI. The CDR3 nucleotides read TGTGCCAGCAGTGAGGCGGCGAGCGGCGGCAATCAGCCCCAGCATTTT. This gives the protein CASSEAASGGNQPQHF.

The chain uses TRBV2 and TRBJ2-1; 10 positions match TRBD2. Germline CDR1 SNHLY, CDR2 FYNNEI. The CDR3 loop spans 13 amino acids. V dropped 10 bases and J dropped 5; count of bases not matched to a gene: 5. DNA of the CDR3: TGTGCCACCGGGACTAGCGCCAACAATGAGCAGTTCTTC. Translation: CATGTSANNEQFF.